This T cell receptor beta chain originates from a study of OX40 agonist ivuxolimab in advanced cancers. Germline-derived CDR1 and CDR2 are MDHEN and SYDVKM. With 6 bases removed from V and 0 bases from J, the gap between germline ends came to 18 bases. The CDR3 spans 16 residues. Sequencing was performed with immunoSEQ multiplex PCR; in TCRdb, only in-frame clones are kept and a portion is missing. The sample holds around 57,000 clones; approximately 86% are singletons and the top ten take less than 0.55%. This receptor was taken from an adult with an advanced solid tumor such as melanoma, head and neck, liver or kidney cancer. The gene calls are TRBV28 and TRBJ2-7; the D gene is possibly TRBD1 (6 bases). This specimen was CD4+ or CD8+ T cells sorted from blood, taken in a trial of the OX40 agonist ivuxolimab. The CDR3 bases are TGTGCCAGCAGAGGATACAGGGCCTTGGTCTCCTACGAGCAGTACTTC. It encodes CASRGYRALVSYEQYF. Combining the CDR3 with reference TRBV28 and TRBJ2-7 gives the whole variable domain DVKVTQSSRYLVKRTGEKVFLECVQDMDHENMFWYRQDPGLGLRLIYFSYDVKMKEKGDIPEGYSVSREKKERFSLILESASTNQTSMYLCASRGYRALVSYEQYFGPGTRLTVT.